The T cell receptor (beta chain) described here comes from a study of blood T cell repertoires in COVID-19 (TCRdb year 2020). About the full investigation: Samples covering the acute and convalescent phases of COVID-19 were provided by collaborators in the United States, Italy and Spain. The material from the prospective study consisted of cDNA or gDNA derived from T cells, B-cell-depleted T cells, or PBMCs. Subjects who had been exposed to COVID-19, were actively infected with it, or had recovered from it provided the deeply sampled blood TCRbeta repertoires that made up the dataset. The repertoires were released in a freely available public database intended as a resource for research on the immune response to SARS-CoV-2. Samples came from the ongoing ImmuneRACE study (first 160 participants) plus 1,254 subjects from 6 global collaborators. Sample metadata almost always included a de-identified subject ID, COVID-19 status, age in years and sex. Where HLA class I and class II types were available, the types were taken from metadata supplied by the sample provider, not from assay-based typing.

Summary of the overall study and its limitations: The quantity of clinical and demographic metadata differed by source and by participant and was supplied without curation.

Collaborating institutions collected whole blood in K2EDTA tubes following their own protocols. For TCRbeta analysis, collaborators shipped samples in one of three forms: frozen whole blood, isolated PBMCs, or DNA extracted from either of those sample types. CDR1 MNHEY and CDR2 SVGAGI are derived from the germline V gene. Inclusive of the bounding cysteine and phenylalanine, the CDR3 is 15 residues long. The CDR3 DNA has 45 bases and is translated from base 1. V lost 10 bases and J lost 2 bases, and the count of bases not matched to a germline gene is 10. The immunoSEQ Assay, a bias-controlled multiplex PCR, was used to amplify TCRbeta CDR3 regions from genomic DNA. The original pipeline was this. Nucleated cell counts per sample were estimated from amplification of reference gene primers within the assay. Sequence reads were collapsed and filtered to measure the absolute abundance of every unique TCRbeta CDR3 rearrangement. For each sample, productive Simpson clonality was calculated as the square root of Simpson's diversity index across productive rearrangements. TCRdb holds this immuneACCESS table with in-frame rearrangements only. Some clones are missing; in checked studies, unresolved V genes explain under half, and the rest has no known cause. V, J and clone size were drawn from that table, and D and trimming were deduced from the DNA. The sample table shows 350,000 to 450,000 clones, and approximately 86% are seen once. Less than 3.5% of the sample comes from the top ten.

As concerns this clone: Its antigen is not yet known. Per-base quality was not reported, and no clone a single base away is much larger than it.

This TCR was recovered from a human donor in a cohort sampled during active COVID-19. Sequenced: peripheral blood. In this chain, TRBV6-5 is recombined with TRBJ2-7; 11 middle bases align to TRBD2. Here the CDR3 is given as CATRTSGLPTYEQYF. The nucleotide sequence reads TGTGCCACCAGGACTAGCGGGCTCCCCACCTACGAGCAGTACTTC.